This record covers a single TCR beta chain. This record comes from a study of blood T cell repertoires in COVID-19. Across the study: Donors in the United States, Italy and Spain gave samples during acute or convalescent COVID-19. PBMCs, B-cell-depleted T cells, or T cells provided the cDNA or gDNA that made up the material.

Source study methods: Estimated nucleated cell counts came from reference gene primer amplification. Profiled with immunoSEQ multiplex PCR; TCRdb holds only in-frame clones, not every one. The D gene and trimming were derived from the DNA, and the V and J assignments and clone size from that table. The sample consists of roughly 280,000 clones, roughly nine tenths of them appearing once. The CDR3 runs 15 residues. The germline V gene has CDR1 SGHVS and CDR2 FNYEAQ. Deletions cut 2 bases from V and 5 bases from J, with 13 bases between. Sequenced sample: peripheral blood. The rearrangement links TRBV7-6 to TRBJ1-5; D is perhaps TRBD1 (5 bases). The sequence derives from a man between 35 and 55 years old with active or convalescent COVID-19. CDR3 in amino acids: CASSLRGGVDQPQHF. CDR3 in DNA: TGTGCCAGCAGCTTAAGGGGAGGGGTGGATCAGCCCCAGCATTTT. The whole variable domain, remainder taken from reference TRBV7-6 and TRBJ1-5, is GAGVSQSPRYKVTKRGQDVALRCDPISGHVSLYWYRQALGQGPEFLTYFNYEAQQDKSGLPNDRFSAERPEGSISTLTIQRTEQRDSAMYRCASSLRGGVDQPQHFGDGTRLSIL.